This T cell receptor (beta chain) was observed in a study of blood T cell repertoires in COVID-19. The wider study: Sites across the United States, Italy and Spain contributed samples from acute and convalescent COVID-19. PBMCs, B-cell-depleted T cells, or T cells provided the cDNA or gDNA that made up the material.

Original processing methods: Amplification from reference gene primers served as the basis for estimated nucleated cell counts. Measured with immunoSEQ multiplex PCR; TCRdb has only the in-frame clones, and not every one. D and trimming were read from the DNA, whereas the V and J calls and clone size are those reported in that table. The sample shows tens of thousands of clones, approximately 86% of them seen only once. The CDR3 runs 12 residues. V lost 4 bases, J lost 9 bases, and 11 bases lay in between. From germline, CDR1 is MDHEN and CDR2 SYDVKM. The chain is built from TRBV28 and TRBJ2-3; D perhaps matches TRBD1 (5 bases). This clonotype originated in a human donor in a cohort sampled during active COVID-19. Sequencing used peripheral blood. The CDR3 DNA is TGTGCCAGCAGTTCAGGGAAAGTAACGCAGTATTTT. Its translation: CASSSGKVTQYF. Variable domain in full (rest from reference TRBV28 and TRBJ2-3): DVKVTQSSRYLVKRTGEKVFLECVQDMDHENMFWYRQDPGLGLRLIYFSYDVKMKEKGDIPEGYSVSREKKERFSLILESASTNQTSMYLCASSSGKVTQYFGPGTRLTVL.